Below are 27 T cell receptor beta chains sequenced from a single sample in a study of somatic mutations in cytotoxic T cells in rheumatoid arthritis. Generated by immunoSEQ multiplex PCR, the TCRdb table keeps only in-frame clones and is missing some. Among more than 15,000 clones listed, 68% were seen once. Material for sequencing was CD8+ T cells sorted from blood. These receptors came from an adult with rheumatoid arthritis.

The chain recombines TRBV29-1 with TRBJ1-5; no definite D call. Germline V gene data show CDR1 as SQVTM and CDR2 as ANQGSEA. This CDR3 contains 15 residues. V lost 0 bases to trimming and J lost 2 bases, with 11 bases between them. Written as DNA, the CDR3 is TGCAGCGTTGAAGAGGACGGAACGGGCAATCAGCCCCAGCATTTT. Protein product: CSVEEDGTGNQPQHF.

The chain uses TRBV5-1 and TRBJ2-7, with a weak D call TRBD1 (5 bases). Germline values: CDR1 SGHRS, CDR2 YFSETQ. Trimming removed 4 bases from V and 2 bases from J, with 13 bases in between. CDR3 length: 14 amino acids. The CDR3 reads CASSSPETAYEQYF. The CDR3 DNA sequence: TGCGCCAGCAGCAGTCCGGAGACAGCCTACGAGCAGTACTTC.

This chain links TRBV27 with TRBJ2-7, with D possibly matching TRBD1 (5 bases). CDR1 is MNHEY and CDR2 is SMNVEV in the germline V gene (reference sequence). The CDR3 is made up of 13 amino acids. Deletions cut 5 bases from V and 6 bases from J, with 14 bases between. The CDR3 DNA follows: TGTGCCAGCAGTCTCCGACAGTATACCGAGCAGTACTTC. Protein product: CASSLRQYTEQYF.

V is TRBV6-1 and J is TRBJ2-1, with 10 bases lining up with TRBD1. V shed 2 bases and J 9 bases; nucleotides not matched to a gene: 4. Germline CDR1 and CDR2: MNHNS and SASEGT. The CDR3 totals 14 residues. The chain's CDR3 is CASSEMGTGAEQFF. DNA of the CDR3: TGTGCCAGCAGTGAAATGGGGACAGGGGCTGAGCAGTTCTTC.

The table lists this clone with a few counts. This chain connects TRBV30 to TRBJ1-6; TRBD1 agrees at 10 bases. The junction had 2 bases not matched to a gene; V was cut back by 4 bases and J by 8 bases. Germline assignment: CDR1 GTSNPN and CDR2 SVGIG (reference sequence). This CDR3 has 13 residues. CDR3: CAWTGTGDSPLHF. CDR3 coding DNA: TGTGCCTGGACCGGGACAGGGGATTCACCCCTCCACTTT.

This clone qualifies as medium-sized. The chain recombines TRBV5-1 with TRBJ1-6; D remains unclear. With 0 bases removed from V and 0 bases from J, the gap between germline ends came to 4 bases. Looked up from germline, CDR1 is SGHRS and CDR2 is YFSETQ. This CDR3 is built from 15 residues. In DNA, the CDR3 is TGCGCCAGCAGCTTGGGGGGCTCCTATAATTCACCCCTCCACTTT. Protein: CASSLGGSYNSPLHF.

To note about this clone: Other nucleotide sequences in the sample specify the same CDR3. The chain uses TRBV6-5 and TRBJ2-7; either TRBD1 or TRBD2 may supply D (5 bases each). Trimming removed 3 bases at V and 3 bases at J, with 9 bases between. The CDR3 sequence is 13 residues long. Germline-derived CDR1 and CDR2 are MNHEY and SVGAGI. CDR3 sequence (DNA): TGTGCCAGCAGTTATGGGACGGGCTACGAGCAGTACTTC. Its protein product is CASSYGTGYEQYF.

This clone was counted between two and nine times. The chain has TRBV9 and TRBJ1-1, with 12 bases fitting TRBD1. This CDR3 has 14 residues. V was clipped by 3 bases and J by 11 bases; unmatched bases: 8. The germline V gene has CDR1 SGDLS and CDR2 YYNGEE. The CDR3 region is CASSAGTGGDTAFF. CDR3 nucleotides: TGTGCCAGCAGCGCCGGGACAGGGGGCGATACGGCTTTCTTT.

The rearrangement joins TRBV7-8 to TRBJ1-1; D ambiguous. Germline V lookup: CDR1 SGHVS, CDR2 FQNEAQ. The CDR3 loop spans 14 amino acids. V gave up 1 base and J gave up 0 bases, with 6 bases separating them. The CDR3 reads CASSLGQLNTEAFF. CDR3 sequence (DNA): TGTGCCAGCAGCTTAGGCCAGTTGAACACTGAAGCTTTCTTT.

The chain has TRBV6-6 and TRBJ2-1; D is possibly TRBD2 (5 bases). V gave up 2 bases and J gave up 3 bases, with 5 bases separating them. The CDR3 runs to 13 residues. CDR1 is MNHNY and CDR2 is SVGAGI in the germline V gene (reference sequence). CDR3: CASSYRDYNEQFF. For the CDR3, the DNA is TGTGCCAGCAGTTACCGGGACTACAATGAGCAGTTCTTC.

The chain carries TRBV5-1 and TRBJ2-1; D perhaps matches TRBD1 (6 bases). CDR1 and CDR2 (germline): SGHRS, YFSETQ. This CDR3 is 16 amino acids long. Between the trimmed V and J ends, which lost 5 bases and 0 bases, there was a span of 15 bases. The CDR3 nucleotides read TGCGCCAGCAGTCACCTTACAGGGTCCTCCTACAATGAGCAGTTCTTC. This codes for CASSHLTGSSYNEQFF.

The V and J genes are TRBV5-4 and TRBJ2-3, with 9 positions matching TRBD1. Looked up from germline, CDR1 is SGHNT and CDR2 is YYREEE (reference sequence). Trimming cost V 2 bases and J 4 bases; bases outside gene matches: 2. The CDR3 is 14 amino acids. In DNA, the CDR3 is TGTGCCAGCAGCTTAACAGGGGGCGCAGATACGCAGTATTTT. It translates to CASSLTGGADTQYF.

V usage is TRBV10-2 and J usage is TRBJ1-2, with 7 bases matching TRBD1. Germline CDR1 WSHSY, CDR2 SAAADI. The ends lost 6 bases at V and 0 bases at J; junction bases unmatched: 4. CDR3 length: 14 amino acids. The chain's CDR3 is CASREQGTNYGYTF. The CDR3 region has the DNA TGCGCCAGCAGGGAACAGGGGACTAACTATGGCTACACCTTC.

The chain employs TRBV10-3 and TRBJ1-2; 11 bases agree with TRBD1. Germline V gene lookup returns CDR1 ENHRY and CDR2 SYGVKD. The CDR3 has 16 amino acids. V lost 3 bases, J lost 4 bases, and 7 bases stayed unmatched. The CDR3: CAISEPDRGPTYGYTF. DNA for the CDR3: TGTGCCATCAGTGAACCGGACAGGGGGCCGACCTATGGCTACACCTTC.

To note about this clone: Distinct nucleotide sequences in the sample also encode this CDR3. V is TRBV2 and J is TRBJ1-3; D is ambiguous. Germline V gene data show CDR1 as SNHLY and CDR2 as FYNNEI. Trimming shortened V by 4 bases and J by 3 bases, and 4 bases separated the two germline ends. This CDR3 region has 12 residues. CDR3 protein: CASSGVGNTIYF. As DNA, the CDR3 is TGTGCCAGCAGTGGGGTTGGAAACACCATATATTTT.

The chain employs TRBV7-2 and TRBJ2-1, with no clear D. Trimming shortened V by 1 base and J by 6 bases, and 7 bases separated the two germline ends. The CDR3 is 13 residues long. Germline values: CDR1 SGHTA, CDR2 FQGNSA. For the CDR3, the DNA is TGTGCCAGCAGCTTAGGAGGTTCCAATGAGCAGTTCTTC. Its translation: CASSLGGSNEQFF.

The V gene is TRBV27, the J gene TRBJ1-1; TRBD1 is a possible D gene (6 bases). This CDR3 region has 14 residues. Trimming left V 8 bases short and J 2 bases short, with 15 bases between. Germline CDR1 is MNHEY and CDR2 is SMNVEV (reference sequence). The chain's CDR3 is CASQYRALNTEAFF. CDR3 DNA sequence: TGTGCCAGCCAATACAGGGCCCTTAACACTGAAGCTTTCTTT.

The genes are TRBV9 and TRBJ1-1; D gene ambiguous. V gave up 5 bases and J gave up 1 base, with 9 bases separating them. CDR1 is SGDLS, CDR2 YYNGEE, per germline. The CDR3 has 13 residues. CDR3 DNA: TGTGCCAGCAGTGAGGCCCCGAACACTGAAGCTTTCTTT. Translation gives CASSEAPNTEAFF.

The chain uses TRBV7-3 and TRBJ2-5; 11 nucleotides agree with TRBD2. J gave up 1 base and V 5 bases, and 6 bases lay outside the gene matches. The germline CDR1 and CDR2 sequences are SGHTA and FQGTGA. There are 16 residues in the CDR3. In DNA, the CDR3 is TGTGCCAGCAGCGACGGGACTAGCGGACCCCAAGAGACCCAGTACTTC. Protein product: CASSDGTSGPQETQYF.

This clone turned up a few times. CDR3 in DNA: TGTGCCACCAGCAGAGGATGGGGACAGGGGGCCGAGCAGTACTTC. Amino acid sequence: CATSRGWGQGAEQYF. The chain couples TRBV15 to TRBJ2-7; 12 nucleotides align to TRBD1. J was trimmed by 6 bases and V by 1 base; bases with no gene match: 4. This CDR3 is built from 15 residues. Germline V gene sequence: CDR1 LNHNV, CDR2 YYDKDF (reference sequence). Drawing the rest from reference TRBV15 and TRBJ2-7, the complete variable domain is DAMVIQNPRYQVTQFGKPVTLSCSQTLNHNVMYWYQQKSSQAPKLLFHYYDKDFNNEADTPDNFQSRRPNTSFCFLDIRSPGLGDTAMYLCATSRGWGQGAEQYFGPGTRLTVT.

CDR3 residues: CASSLQGLQTPQHF. CDR3 nucleotide sequence: TGTGCCAGCAGCTTACAGGGGCTACAAACGCCCCAGCATTTT. This sequence joins TRBV7-8 and TRBJ1-5, with D tentatively TRBD1 (6 bases). Germline V lookup: CDR1 SGHVS, CDR2 FQNEAQ. The CDR3 length is 14 residues. Trimming pared 2 bases from V and 9 bases from J, leaving 14 bases between. Based on the CDR3 plus reference TRBV7-8 and TRBJ1-5, the full variable domain is GAGVSQSPRYKVAKRGQDVALRCDPISGHVSLFWYQQALGQGPEFLTYFQNEAQLDKSGLPSDRFFAERPEGSVSTLKIQRTQQEDSAVYLCASSLQGLQTPQHFGDGTRLSIL.

V gene TRBV27 combines with J gene TRBJ2-7; D may be TRBD2 (6 bases). The CDR3 covers 12 residues. CDR1 and CDR2 (germline): MNHEY, SMNVEV (reference sequence). V gave up 3 bases and J gave up 7 bases, with 10 bases separating them. CDR3 region: CASSFYGGEQYF. The CDR3 DNA sequence: TGTGCCAGCAGTTTTTACGGGGGTGAGCAGTACTTC.

The chain is built from TRBV14 and TRBJ2-3; the D call may be TRBD1 or TRBD2 (5 bases each). The germline V gene has CDR1 SGHDN and CDR2 FVKESK. There are 15 residues in the CDR3. V lost 2 bases, J lost 4 bases, and 13 bases lay in between. The CDR3 loop is CASSQTGAGSDTQYF. The CDR3 nucleotides are TGTGCCAGCAGCCAAACCGGGGCAGGGTCAGATACGCAGTATTTT.

This clone showed up just a few times. The rearrangement links TRBV2 to TRBJ2-7, with 9 bases identical to TRBD1. CDR3 length: 14 amino acids. Germline-derived CDR1 and CDR2 are SNHLY and FYNNEI. The ends lost 4 bases at V and 4 bases at J; junction bases unmatched: 5. The CDR3 region has the DNA TGTGCCAGCAGTGGGGACAGGGAGGGATACGAGCAGTACTTC. Translated, it gives CASSGDREGYEQYF.

This chain connects TRBV9 to TRBJ1-5, with 8 bases matching TRBD1. Germline V gene lookup returns CDR1 SGDLS and CDR2 YYNGEE. The CDR3 is 15 amino acids. J was trimmed by 4 bases and V by 4 bases; bases with no gene match: 7. The chain's CDR3 is CASSPGGAWNQPQHF. The CDR3 nucleotides read TGTGCCAGCAGCCCAGGGGGCGCATGGAATCAGCCCCAGCATTTT.

The V call is TRBV5-6, the J call TRBJ2-7, with 7 nucleotides matching TRBD2. Germline assignment: CDR1 SGHDT and CDR2 YYEEEE. The trim removed 5 bases at V and 4 bases at J, leaving 12 bases unmatched. The length of the CDR3 is 15 residues. In DNA form, the CDR3 reads TGTGCCAGCAGAACCATGCGGGGGATCCTATACGAGCAGTACTTC. It yields the protein CASRTMRGILYEQYF.

This rearrangement joins TRBV5-1 to TRBJ2-3; TRBD1 aligns across 7 bases. Trimming at V came to 3 bases and at J to 1 base, leaving 2 bases not matched to a gene. This CDR3 is built from 14 residues. Per the germline V gene, CDR1 is SGHRS and CDR2 is YFSETQ. This CDR3 reads CASSSGQGTDTQYF. CDR3 sequence (DNA): TGCGCCAGCAGCTCTGGACAGGGCACAGATACGCAGTATTTT.